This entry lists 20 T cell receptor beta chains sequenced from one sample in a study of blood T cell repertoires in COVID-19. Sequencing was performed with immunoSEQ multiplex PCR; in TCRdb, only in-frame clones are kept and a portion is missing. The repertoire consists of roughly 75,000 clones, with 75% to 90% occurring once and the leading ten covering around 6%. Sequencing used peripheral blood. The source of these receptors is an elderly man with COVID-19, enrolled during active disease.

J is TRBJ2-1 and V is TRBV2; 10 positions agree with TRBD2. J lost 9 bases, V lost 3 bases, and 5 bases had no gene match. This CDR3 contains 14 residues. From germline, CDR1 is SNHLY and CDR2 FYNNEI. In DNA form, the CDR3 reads TGTGCCAGCAGTGATCCGGGACTAGCGACTGAGCAGTTCTTC. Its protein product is CASSDPGLATEQFF.

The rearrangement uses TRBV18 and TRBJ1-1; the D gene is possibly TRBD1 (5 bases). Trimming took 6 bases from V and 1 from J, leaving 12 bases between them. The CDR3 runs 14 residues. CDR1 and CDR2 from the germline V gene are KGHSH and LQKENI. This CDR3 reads CASSGQGKNTEAFF. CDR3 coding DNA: TGTGCCAGCTCCGGGCAGGGAAAGAACACTGAAGCTTTCTTT.

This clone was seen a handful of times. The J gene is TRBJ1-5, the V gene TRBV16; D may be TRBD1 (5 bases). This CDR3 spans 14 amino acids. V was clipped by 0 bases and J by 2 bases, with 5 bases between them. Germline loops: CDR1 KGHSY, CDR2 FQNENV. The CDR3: CASSQSGGNQPQHF. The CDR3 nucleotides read TGTGCCAGCAGCCAATCAGGGGGCAATCAGCCCCAGCATTTT.

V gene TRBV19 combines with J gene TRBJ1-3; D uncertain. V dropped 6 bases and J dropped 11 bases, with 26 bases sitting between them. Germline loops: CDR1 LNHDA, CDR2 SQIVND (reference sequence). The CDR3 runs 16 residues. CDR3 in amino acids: CASRSPAEGPHPAIYF. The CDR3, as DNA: TGTGCCAGTAGATCCCCGGCGGAGGGCCCTCACCCCGCCATATATTTT.

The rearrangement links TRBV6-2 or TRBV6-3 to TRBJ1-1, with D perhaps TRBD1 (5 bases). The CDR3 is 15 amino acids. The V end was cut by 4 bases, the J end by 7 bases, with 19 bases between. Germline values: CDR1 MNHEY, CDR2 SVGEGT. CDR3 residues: CASSSPRGGPFEAFF. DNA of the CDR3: TGTGCCAGCAGTTCGCCCCGGGGGGGACCCTTTGAAGCTTTCTTT.

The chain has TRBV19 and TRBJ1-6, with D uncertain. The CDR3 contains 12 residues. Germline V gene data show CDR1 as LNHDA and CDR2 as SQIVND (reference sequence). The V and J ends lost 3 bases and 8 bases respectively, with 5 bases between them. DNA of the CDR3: TGTGCCAGTAGTATCCCGGATTCACCCCTCCACTTT. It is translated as CASSIPDSPLHF.

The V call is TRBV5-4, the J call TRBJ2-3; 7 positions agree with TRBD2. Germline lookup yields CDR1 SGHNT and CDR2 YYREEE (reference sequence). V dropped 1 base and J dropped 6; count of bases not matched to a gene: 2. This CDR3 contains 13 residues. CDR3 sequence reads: CASSLKGGDTQYF. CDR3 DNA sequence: TGTGCCAGCAGCTTGAAGGGAGGGGATACGCAGTATTTT.

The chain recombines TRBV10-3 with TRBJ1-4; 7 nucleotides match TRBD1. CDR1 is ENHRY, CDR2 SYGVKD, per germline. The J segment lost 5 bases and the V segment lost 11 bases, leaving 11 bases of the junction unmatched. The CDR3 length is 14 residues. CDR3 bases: TGTGCCTCCAGGAAGGGACAGAGAAATGAAAAACTGTTTTTT. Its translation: CASRKGQRNEKLFF.

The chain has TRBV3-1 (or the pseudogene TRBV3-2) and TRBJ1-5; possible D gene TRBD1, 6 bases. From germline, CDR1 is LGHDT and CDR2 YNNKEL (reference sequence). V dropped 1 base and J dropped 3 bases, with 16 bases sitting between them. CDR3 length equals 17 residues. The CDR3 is CASSQGGGPNNNQPQHF. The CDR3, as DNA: TGTGCCAGCAGCCAAGGGGGGGGGCCTAACAACAATCAGCCCCAGCATTTT.

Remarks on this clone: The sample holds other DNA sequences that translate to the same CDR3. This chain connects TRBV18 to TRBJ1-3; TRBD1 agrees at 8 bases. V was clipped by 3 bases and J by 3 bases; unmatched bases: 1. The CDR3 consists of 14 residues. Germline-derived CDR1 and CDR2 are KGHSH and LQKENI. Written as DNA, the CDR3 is TGTGCCAGCTCACCTGGGACAGGTGGAAACACCATATATTTT. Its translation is CASSPGTGGNTIYF.

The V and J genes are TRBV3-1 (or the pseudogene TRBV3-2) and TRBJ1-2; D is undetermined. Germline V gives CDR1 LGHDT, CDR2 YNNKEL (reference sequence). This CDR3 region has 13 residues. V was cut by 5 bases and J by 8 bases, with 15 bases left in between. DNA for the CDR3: TGTGCCAGCAGCGCAGGACTTGGTGACGGCTACACCTTC. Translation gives CASSAGLGDGYTF.

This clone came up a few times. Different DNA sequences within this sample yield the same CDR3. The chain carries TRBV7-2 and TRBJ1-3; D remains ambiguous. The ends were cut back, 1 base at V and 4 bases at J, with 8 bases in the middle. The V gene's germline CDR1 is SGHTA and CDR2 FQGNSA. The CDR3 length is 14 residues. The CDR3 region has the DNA TGTGCCAGCAGCTTAGAGCAGGCGGGAAACACCATATATTTT. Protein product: CASSLEQAGNTIYF.

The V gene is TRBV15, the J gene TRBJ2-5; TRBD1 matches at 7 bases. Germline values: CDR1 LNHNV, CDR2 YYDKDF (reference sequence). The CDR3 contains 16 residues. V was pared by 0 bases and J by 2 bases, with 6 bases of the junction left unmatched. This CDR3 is CATSRDPGQTQETQYF. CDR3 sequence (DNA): TGTGCCACCAGCAGAGATCCGGGACAGACTCAAGAGACCCAGTACTTC.

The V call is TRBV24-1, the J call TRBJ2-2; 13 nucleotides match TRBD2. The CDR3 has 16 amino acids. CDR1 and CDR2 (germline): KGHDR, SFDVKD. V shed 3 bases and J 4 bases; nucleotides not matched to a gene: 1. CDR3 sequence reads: CATSDTSGGGTGELFF. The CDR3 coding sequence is TGTGCCACCAGTGATACTAGCGGGGGGGGCACCGGGGAGCTGTTTTTT.

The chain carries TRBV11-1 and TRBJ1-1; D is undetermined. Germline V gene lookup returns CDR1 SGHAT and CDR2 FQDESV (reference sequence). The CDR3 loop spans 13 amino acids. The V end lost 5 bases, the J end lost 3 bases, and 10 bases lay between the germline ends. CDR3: CASSRSEDTEAFF. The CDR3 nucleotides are TGTGCCAGCAGCCGGAGCGAAGACACTGAAGCTTTCTTT.

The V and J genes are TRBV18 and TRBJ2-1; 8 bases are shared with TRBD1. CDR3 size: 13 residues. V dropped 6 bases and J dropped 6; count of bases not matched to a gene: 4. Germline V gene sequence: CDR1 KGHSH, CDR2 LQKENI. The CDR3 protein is CASSGTGTNEQFF. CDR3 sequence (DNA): TGTGCCAGCTCCGGGACAGGTACCAATGAGCAGTTCTTC.

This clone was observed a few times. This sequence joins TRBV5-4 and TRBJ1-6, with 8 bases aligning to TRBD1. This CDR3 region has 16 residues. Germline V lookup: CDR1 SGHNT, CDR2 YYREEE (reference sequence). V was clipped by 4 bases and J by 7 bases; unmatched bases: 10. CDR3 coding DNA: TGTGCCAGCAGCCCCTGGACAGGGCGAGCAAATTCACCCCTCCACTTT. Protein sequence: CASSPWTGRANSPLHF.

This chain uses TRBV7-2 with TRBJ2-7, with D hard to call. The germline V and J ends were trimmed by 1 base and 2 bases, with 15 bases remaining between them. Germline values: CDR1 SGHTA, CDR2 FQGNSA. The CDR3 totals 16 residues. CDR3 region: CASSLVGSSNPYEQYF. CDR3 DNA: TGTGCCAGCAGCTTAGTCGGGTCCTCTAATCCCTACGAGCAGTACTTC.

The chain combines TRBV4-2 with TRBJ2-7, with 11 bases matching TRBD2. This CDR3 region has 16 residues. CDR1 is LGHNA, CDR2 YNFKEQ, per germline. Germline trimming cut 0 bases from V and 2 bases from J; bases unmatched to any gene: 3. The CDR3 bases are TGTGCCAGCAGCCAAGATGGGACTAGCGGTCCCTACGAGCAGTACTTC. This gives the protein CASSQDGTSGPYEQYF.

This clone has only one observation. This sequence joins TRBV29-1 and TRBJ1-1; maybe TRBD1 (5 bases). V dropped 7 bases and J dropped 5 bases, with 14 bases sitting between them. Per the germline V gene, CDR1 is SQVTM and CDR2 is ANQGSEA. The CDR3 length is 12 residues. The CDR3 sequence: CSGATGVTEAFF. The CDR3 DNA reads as TGCAGCGGCGCCACGGGGGTGACTGAAGCTTTCTTT. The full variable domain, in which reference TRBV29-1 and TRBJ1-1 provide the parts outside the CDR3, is SAVISQKPSRDICQRGTSLTIQCQVDSQVTMMFWYRQQPGQSLTLIATANQGSEATYESGFVIDKFPISRPNLTFSTLTVSNMSPEDSSIYLCSGATGVTEAFFGQGTRLTVV.